This TCR beta chain emerged from a study of blood T cells in healthy people across ages (dated by TCRdb to the mid-2010s). Some background on the complete study: Template switching captured roughly one uniquely barcoded TCR beta cDNA molecule per two T cells in model experiments. To track age-related changes in TCR beta repertoire diversity, the study relied on deep sequencing normalized with unique cDNA molecular identifiers. Donors were grouped into four age groups: young (average approximately 15 years), middle-aged (39), aged (approximately 58) and long-lived (approximately 81). Two additional independent replicas of 1 million unique cDNA reads from the same blood draw were analyzed for two donors (one aged 18 to 30 and one aged 80 or older). General findings and caveats noted by the study authors: Bulk unsorted PBMC profiling prevented conclusive comparison of naive and antigen-experienced compartments. The percentage of naive T cells measured by flow cytometry correlated strongly with observed TCR beta diversity. Observed TCR beta diversity per million T cells fell roughly linearly with age, and a significant reduction was already apparent by age around 39. Because the CMV infection status of the donors was unknown, age-related changes in expanded clonotypes may potentially have been confounded. Compared with the aged group, more naive CD4+ T cells, fewer expanded clones and increased TCR diversity were shown by the long-lived group, suggesting age selection. Estimates of total diversity based on one million sequenced T cells were regarded as lower bounds and as underestimates.

Libraries were constructed by 5' RACE. Sequencing instrument: Illumina HiSeq 2500. The second PCR ran for roughly 7 to 11 cycles and used a J-beta primer mix along with a sample-barcoded 5' primer. A template-switch 5' adaptor carrying 12 random nucleotides introduced a unique molecular identifier onto each TCR beta cDNA molecule. Each sample yielded at least 2.5 million CDR3-containing paired-end reads. The Mint cDNA synthesis kit, primed by a TRBC-specific oligonucleotide, was used to synthesize first-strand cDNA from all RNA. All cDNA was treated with uracil-DNA glycosylase and then went through a first 18-cycle PCR with the universal primers M1SS and BC2_uni_R. Per the authors' processing: For normalization, 1 million high-quality reads were randomly selected from each sample, with every read carrying a distinct molecular identifier. Reads sharing molecular identifiers were discarded rather than binned into consensus sequences. MiTCR, set to a Q25 quality threshold and the strictest error-elimination algorithm, was used for CDR3 identification, clonotype clustering and error correction. A nonparametric unseen species model with Euler transformation was used to estimate a lower bound on total TCR beta diversity. Using fastp at Q25 and MiXCR, TCRdb reprocessed the public reads and kept productive beta chains. Every entry covers one CDR3 protein and lists the most common genes and DNA from its rows. These V and J calls rely on TCRdb rather than the paper's analysis. Counted in this sample were some 760,000 distinct CDR3 sequences; 20% to 25% of them appeared once. 3% to 4% of the sample belongs to the ten largest clones.

The CDR3 holds 18 amino acids from the cysteine to the phenylalanine. Here the CDR3 DNA is all that survives: 54 bases in frame from base 1. According to the germline V gene (reference sequence), CDR1 reads LNHDA and CDR2 reads SQIVND. This clonotype was detected a few times. Its recognized antigen is unknown. One end of the junction fails to match germline, which may point to a read error. The donors were 40 or so Caucasian individuals from Russia, aged 6 to 90 years, who were systemically healthy. Roughly 10 milliliters of peripheral blood were drawn from each donor into EDTA-treated Vacutainer tubes. Ficoll-Paque density-gradient centrifugation was used to isolate PBMCs, with at least 7 million per sample. Total RNA was extracted from PBMCs with Trizol reagent, with at least 6 micrograms obtained per sample. For every donor, an aliquot of PBMCs went through flow cytometry to measure the percentages of naive CD45RAhigh/CD27high T cells.

These same data were also listed under a study on T cells of mothers and their children. The second study also describes: Nine systemically healthy Caucasian individuals, comprising three mothers and their six children, were included as donors. cDNA synthesis consumed the entire amount of extracted RNA, loaded at roughly 1.5 ug RNA in each 15 ul reaction. In the second PCR, the M1S primer added sample barcodes and 2-4 random nucleotides. Each mother yielded over 9 million TCR beta CDR3 reads and each child a few million reads. Thymic selection similarly shapes TCR recombination output in related and unrelated pairs, with minor effect from inherited differences. Normalized repertoire overlap was always found to be slightly, but never significantly, higher in related mother-child pairs than in unrelated mother-child pairs. No persistent microchimeric T cell clones were found, with a detection sensitivity of 85 to 100 clones per million clonotypes. To look for features that set related mother-child pairs apart from unrelated individuals, the researchers ran deep NGS to compare the TCR beta repertoires of mothers and children. On average, the children were roughly 11 +/- 4 years old, while the mothers were about 37 +/- 4 years old. After adapter ligation was performed with NEBNext reagents, the libraries were sequenced on an Illumina HiSeq 2000 with 100+100 nt paired-end reads. To avoid cross-contamination, the mother libraries and the child libraries were prepared a month apart and sequenced in separate runs. Each donor had between 500,000 and 2,000,000 distinct TCR beta clonotypes identified. Naive TCR beta clonotypes were estimated from low-frequency clonotypes matched to each donor's FACS-determined naive share, without sorting.

The sequence was collected from a boy aged 10-17 years in good health. The rearrangement combines TRBV19 with TRBJ2-6; a tentative D match to TRBD1 spans 6 bases. The sample consisted of blood. In nucleotide form, the sequence is TGTGCCAGTAAAGGCTCCGGGACATCGAATTCTGGGACCAACGTCCTGACTTTC. Translated, it reads CASKGSGTSNSGTNVLTF.